A selection of T cell receptor beta chains follows, all from one sample in a study of identical twins. TCRdb re-analysed the 5' RACE reads in MiXCR, keeping a single row per CDR3 protein. The sample contains roughly 350,000 distinct CDR3 sequences, about 9% of which appear only once. The sequencing sample was made of naive T cells sorted from blood. These receptors all come from a woman in her 50s in good health. CDR3s include the opening cysteine and the closing phenylalanine or tryptophan. Each record gives: D gene, V gene, J gene, clone size, CDR3 protein, CDR3 DNA. D genes are given only for firm matches. Only some rows state a clone size, as once, few, many or a class for expanded clones.

TRBD1	TRBV12-3/TRBV12-4	TRBJ1-1	few	CASRGTGRGYTEAFF	TGTGCCAGCAGAGGGACAGGTCGGGGGTACACTGAAGCTTTCTTT
-	TRBV20-1	TRBJ2-1	-	CSAPDSPSSYNEQFF	TGCAGTGCGCCAGATAGCCCGAGCTCCTACAATGAGCAGTTCTTC
TRBD1	TRBV5-1	TRBJ2-5	many	CASSPGQGKETQYF	TGCGCCAGCAGCCCCGGACAGGGAAAGGAGACCCAGTACTTC
-	TRBV11-2	TRBJ2-5	many	CASSLAALQETQYF	TGTGCCAGCAGTTTAGCGGCTCTCCAAGAGACCCAGTACTTC
-	TRBV6-2/TRBV6-3	TRBJ2-1	many	CASRSSPSHGEQFF	TGTGCCAGCAGATCCTCGCCTAGTCACGGGGAGCAGTTCTTC
-	TRBV6-5	TRBJ1-2	many	CASGPGSGYTF	TGTGCCAGCGGGCCGGGAAGTGGCTACACCTTC
-	TRBV15	TRBJ1-2	-	CATRSIGDVYGYTF	TGTGCCACCAGGTCGATAGGGGATGTCTATGGCTACACCTTC
-	TRBV29-1	TRBJ2-5	-	CSVDGGSETQYF	TGCAGCGTTGATGGGGGGTCCGAGACCCAGTACTTC
TRBD1	TRBV6-4	TRBJ2-3	few	CASSDVTGSLGTQYF	TGTGCCAGCAGTGACGTGACAGGGTCCCTAGGTACGCAGTATTTT
-	TRBV5-1	TRBJ2-5	-	CASTPDIRGTRGETQYF	TGCGCCAGCACCCCCGATATAAGGGGGACGCGAGGAGAGACCCAGTACTTC
TRBD2	TRBV6-4	TRBJ2-1	-	CASQASGRDNEQFF	TGTGCCAGCCAAGCTAGCGGGAGGGACAATGAGCAGTTCTTC
-	TRBV10-1	TRBJ2-2	-	CASSEFGPTGELFF	TGCGCCAGCAGTGAGTTCGGGCCCACCGGGGAGCTGTTTTTT
TRBD2	TRBV27	TRBJ2-1	-	CASSLVAGGEQFF	TGTGCCAGCAGTTTAGTCGCGGGAGGTGAGCAGTTCTTC
-	TRBV29-1	TRBJ1-2	few	CSVPSPATPVGYTF	TGCAGCGTTCCCAGTCCGGCCACTCCGGTCGGCTACACCTTC
-	TRBV20-1	TRBJ1-1	-	CSAYRGPRGTGIKLMNTEAFF	TGCAGTGCCTACCGGGGACCTAGGGGAACAGGGATAAAACTTATGAACACTGAAGCTTTCTTT
TRBD2	TRBV10-1	TRBJ2-2	few	CASTNARLAGGPRDTGELFF	TGCGCCAGCACCAACGCCCGTCTAGCGGGAGGGCCTAGGGACACCGGGGAGCTGTTTTTT
TRBD1	TRBV5-1	TRBJ1-5	-	CASKATTGVNQPQHF	TGCGCCAGCAAGGCTACCACAGGGGTTAATCAGCCCCAGCATTTT
-	TRBV24-1	TRBJ2-1	-	CATSDLQGWQLVF	TGTGCCACCAGTGATTTGCAGGGGTGGCAACTCGTCTTC
TRBD2	TRBV12-3/TRBV12-4	TRBJ2-5	-	CASSRTGGPGETQYF	TGTGCCAGCAGCCGAACGGGAGGGCCAGGGGAGACCCAGTACTTC
-	TRBV19	TRBJ1-1	-	CASSISLARHTEAFF	TGTGCCAGTAGTATTTCTCTCGCCCGGCACACTGAAGCTTTCTTT
-	TRBV20-1	TRBJ2-1	many	CSARFITSSYNEQFF	TGCAGTGCCAGATTTATCACCAGCTCCTACAATGAGCAGTTCTTC
-	TRBV10-1	TRBJ2-7	-	CASISAYEQYF	TGCGCCAGCATATCGGCCTACGAGCAGTACTTC
-	TRBV4-1	TRBJ2-1	few	CASSRFLAERYNEQFF	TGCGCCAGCAGCCGATTCTTAGCGGAGCGCTACAATGAGCAGTTCTTC
-	TRBV7-9	TRBJ1-4	few	CASSVRTNEKLFF	TGTGCCAGCAGCGTGCGGACTAATGAAAAACTGTTTTTT
-	TRBV25-1	TRBJ1-4	few	CASSDAPGRREKLFF	TGTGCCAGCAGTGACGCCCCCGGGAGGAGGGAAAAACTGTTTTTT
-	TRBV9	TRBJ2-7	few	CASSGLLYEQYF	TGTGCCAGCTCGGGACTCCTATACGAGCAGTACTTC
TRBD1	TRBV3-1	TRBJ1-6	-	CATKPGTGDRPLHF	TGTGCCACGAAACCCGGGACAGGGGATCGGCCCCTCCACTTT
TRBD2	TRBV7-6	TRBJ2-1	-	CASSLGSSGAGEQFF	TGTGCCAGCAGCTTGGGCAGTAGCGGGGCCGGTGAGCAGTTCTTC
-	TRBV4-2	TRBJ2-2	few	CASSQFQSRGGELFF	TGTGCCAGCAGCCAATTCCAGTCCCGCGGCGGGGAGCTGTTTTTT
-	TRBV5-1	TRBJ2-7	-	CASSLLEGGLNTYEQYF	TGCGCCAGCAGCTTGCTGGAAGGGGGGCTAAACACCTACGAGCAGTACTTC
TRBD1	TRBV12-3/TRBV12-4	TRBJ1-5	-	CASSERTGVGQPQHF	TGTGCCAGCAGTGAGAGGACAGGGGTGGGTCAGCCCCAGCATTTT
TRBD2	TRBV20-1	TRBJ2-1	few	CSARDSKTSGLYNEQFF	TGCAGTGCTAGAGACTCGAAAACTAGCGGCCTATACAATGAGCAGTTCTTC
-	TRBV24-1	TRBJ2-7	many	CATSDSSGIIHEQYF	TGTGCCACCAGTGATTCGTCCGGGATTATACACGAGCAGTACTTC
-	TRBV14	TRBJ2-3	few	CASSQRWADTQYF	TGTGCCAGCAGCCAGCGGTGGGCAGATACGCAGTATTTT
TRBD1	TRBV6-5	TRBJ1-2	many	CASRTQGAGYTF	TGTGCCAGCAGGACACAGGGGGCTGGCTACACCTTC
-	TRBV24-1	TRBJ2-5	-	CATSDSSGWFGETQYF	TGTGCCACCAGTGATTCCTCCGGGTGGTTTGGAGAGACCCAGTACTTC
TRBD1	TRBV2	TRBJ2-7	few	CASRAGQGTTYEQYF	TGTGCCAGCAGAGCGGGACAGGGGACAACCTACGAGCAGTACTTC
-	TRBV5-1	TRBJ2-3	many	CASSLPVSERTDTQYF	TGCGCCAGCAGCTTGCCTGTGAGTGAGAGAACAGATACGCAGTATTTT
TRBD1	TRBV18	TRBJ2-3	few	CASSPLIYGQGRPDTQYF	TGTGCCAGCTCACCACTGATTTACGGACAGGGGAGGCCAGATACGCAGTATTTT
-	TRBV14	TRBJ2-3	-	CASSQPGGTRKRADTQYF	TGTGCCAGCAGCCAGCCAGGGGGGACCAGGAAAAGGGCAGATACGCAGTATTTT